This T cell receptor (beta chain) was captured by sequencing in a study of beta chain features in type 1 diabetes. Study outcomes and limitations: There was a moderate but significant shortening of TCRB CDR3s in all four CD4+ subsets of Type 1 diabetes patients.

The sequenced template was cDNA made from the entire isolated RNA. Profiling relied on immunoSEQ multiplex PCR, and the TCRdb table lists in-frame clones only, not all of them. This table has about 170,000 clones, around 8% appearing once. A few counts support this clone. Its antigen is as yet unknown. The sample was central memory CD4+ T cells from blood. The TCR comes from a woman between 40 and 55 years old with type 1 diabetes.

The CDR3 bases are TGTGCCACCAGCGATGGACAGGGGGCCGGGGAGACCCAGTACTTC. Protein product: CATSDGQGAGETQYF. The rearrangement links TRBV15 to TRBJ2-5; 11 bases fit TRBD1. CDR1 is LNHNV and CDR2 is YYDKDF in the germline V gene (reference sequence). This CDR3 has 15 amino acids. Trimming removed 5 bases from V and 5 bases from J; junction bases left unmatched: 7.